One and the same sample provided the 27 T cell receptor beta chains below, sequenced in a study of Ad26.COV2.S vaccination and SARS-CoV-2 variants. Sequencing was performed with immunoSEQ multiplex PCR; in TCRdb, only in-frame clones are kept and a portion is missing. The repertoire holds hundreds of thousands of clones, with around 89% as singletons. Indicated treatment: roughly 19 received Ad26.COV2.S at low or high dose, single or two shots; several received placebo; per-sample allocation not given. Day 63 after the first vaccine or placebo injection was the time point for sampling. The material was peripheral blood, obtained in a trial of Ad26.COV2.S vaccine versus placebo. These receptors were collected from a person between 18 and 65 years old who received the Ad26.COV2.S COVID-19 vaccine or a placebo.

The CDR3 here is CASSQDLPVNTEAFF. The CDR3 DNA reads TGTGCCAGCAGCCAAGATCTCCCAGTGAACACTGAAGCTTTCTTT. The chain is built from TRBV3-1 (or the pseudogene TRBV3-2) and TRBJ1-1; no definite D call. The CDR3 has 15 residues. V was cut by 0 bases and J by 0 bases, with 8 bases left in between. From germline, CDR1 is LGHDT and CDR2 YNNKEL (reference sequence).

As regards this clone: The identical CDR3 is also encoded by other nucleotide sequences in the sample. The chain is built from TRBV5-1 and TRBJ2-1, with TRBD1 matching 7 bases. CDR3 length: 15 amino acids. Germline V lookup: CDR1 SGHRS, CDR2 YFSETQ. The ends lost 4 bases at V and 0 bases at J; junction bases unmatched: 4. CDR3 nucleotides: TGCGCCAGCAGCCTACGACAGGGCTCCTACAATGAGCAGTTCTTC. Protein sequence: CASSLRQGSYNEQFF.

The chain is built from TRBV5-5 and TRBJ2-1; D gene unclear. CDR3 length: 15 amino acids. CDR1 and CDR2 from the germline V gene are SGHKS and YYEKEE (reference sequence). Trimming removed 2 bases at V and 5 bases at J, with 14 bases between. In nucleotides, the CDR3 is TGTGCCAGCAGCTTCGACCCTTCTCCCAACAATGAGCAGTTCTTC. Translation gives CASSFDPSPNNEQFF.

This chain links TRBV30 with TRBJ2-2; 13 nucleotides line up with TRBD2. The CDR3 consists of 16 residues. V was pared by 1 base and J by 3 bases, with 2 bases of the junction left unmatched. Per the germline V gene, CDR1 is GTSNPN and CDR2 is SVGIG (reference sequence). For the CDR3, the DNA is TGTGCCTGGAGTGGACTAGCGGGAGGCCACACCGGGGAGCTGTTTTTT. Protein sequence: CAWSGLAGGHTGELFF.

This clone showed up just a few times. The chain combines TRBV2 with TRBJ1-1; D ambiguous. V gave up 9 bases and J gave up 2 bases, with 13 bases separating them. The CDR3 covers 13 residues. The germline V gene has CDR1 SNHLY and CDR2 FYNNEI. DNA for the CDR3: TGTGCCAGTCTTGGCACCAAAAACACTGAAGCTTTCTTT. Its translation: CASLGTKNTEAFF.

The genes are TRBV27 and TRBJ2-1, with D hard to call. CDR1 is MNHEY and CDR2 is SMNVEV in the germline V gene (reference sequence). The V gene lost 6 bases and the J gene lost 4 bases, with 19 bases spanning the gap. The CDR3 contains 16 residues. The CDR3 sequence is CASRPIFGFSYNEQFF. Here the CDR3 DNA reads TGTGCCAGCAGGCCCATTTTTGGGTTCTCTTACAATGAGCAGTTCTTC.

To note about this clone: Distinct nucleotide sequences in the sample also encode this CDR3. The rearrangement uses TRBV18 and TRBJ1-1; D uncertain. Per the germline V gene, CDR1 is KGHSH and CDR2 is LQKENI. V was clipped by 2 bases and J by 2 bases, with 6 bases between them. The CDR3 length is 13 residues. Here the CDR3 reads CASSPLGNTEAFF. CDR3 nucleotide sequence: TGTGCCAGCTCACCATTGGGAAACACTGAAGCTTTCTTT. The complete variable domain, with remaining parts taken from reference TRBV18 and TRBJ1-1, reads NAGVMQNPRHLVRRRGQEARLRCSPMKGHSHVYWYRQLPEEGLKFMVYLQKENIIDESGMPKERFSAEFPKEGPSILRIQQVVRGDSAAYFCASSPLGNTEAFFGQGTRLTVV.

The chain links TRBV5-1 to TRBJ2-2; D assignment may be TRBD1 or TRBD2 (5 bases each). The CDR3 is 13 amino acids. V was clipped by 4 bases and J by 7 bases, with 11 bases between them. Germline CDR1 is SGHRS and CDR2 is YFSETQ. The CDR3 loop is CASSQGRGGELFF. The CDR3 nucleotides are TGCGCCAGCAGCCAGGGACGGGGCGGGGAGCTGTTTTTT.

The rearrangement joins TRBV9 to TRBJ1-3, with TRBD1 identical over 7 bases. Germline V gene lookup returns CDR1 SGDLS and CDR2 YYNGEE. The CDR3 extends over 17 amino acids. V shed 0 bases and J 6 bases; nucleotides not matched to a gene: 12. The CDR3 loop is CASSVAGWTGSKNTIYF. The CDR3 DNA is TGTGCCAGCAGCGTAGCGGGTTGGACAGGCTCAAAAAACACCATATATTTT.

The genes are TRBV15 and TRBJ2-5; maybe TRBD1 (6 bases). Deletions cut 8 bases from V and 5 bases from J, with 15 bases between. In germline, CDR1 is LNHNV, CDR2 YYDKDF (reference sequence). The CDR3 runs 13 residues. CDR3 in amino acids: CATGKGVQETQYF. The CDR3 DNA reads as TGTGCCACCGGGAAGGGGGTCCAGGAGACCCAGTACTTC.

The chain combines TRBV11-2 with TRBJ2-7, with 12 bases lining up with TRBD2. This CDR3 is 15 amino acids long. Trimming cost V 3 bases and J 1 base; bases outside gene matches: 1. CDR1 is SGHAT and CDR2 is FQNNGV in the germline V gene. As DNA, the CDR3 is TGTGCCAGCAGCTTTGGACTAGCGGGGTCCTACGAGCAGTACTTC. This encodes CASSFGLAGSYEQYF.

The gene calls are TRBV12-3 or TRBV12-4 and TRBJ2-1, with D unresolved. The V gene lost 1 base and the J gene lost 3 bases, with 4 bases spanning the gap. This CDR3 contains 13 residues. The CDR3 nucleotides read TGTGCCAGCAGTTTAGACCTCTACAATGAGCAGTTCTTC. Encoded protein: CASSLDLYNEQFF.

This chain connects TRBV5-5 to TRBJ2-7; 14 positions match TRBD2. CDR1 is SGHKS and CDR2 is YYEKEE in the germline V gene (reference sequence). This CDR3 has 18 residues. J lost 2 bases, V lost 1 base, and 8 bases had no gene match. The CDR3 coding sequence is TGTGCCAGCAGCTTGTACCCCGGGACTAGCGGGAGCCCCTACGAGCAGTACTTC. It yields the protein CASSLYPGTSGSPYEQYF.

CDR3: CASSKGVDRPNTEAFF. The CDR3, as DNA: TGCGCCAGCAGCAAGGGCGTTGACAGGCCGAACACTGAAGCTTTCTTT. The chain joins TRBV5-1 to TRBJ1-1, with a possible D match to TRBD1 (6 bases). The germline V gene encodes CDR1 SGHRS and CDR2 YFSETQ. Trimming cost V 4 bases and J 1 base, with 17 bases left between them. The CDR3 runs to 16 residues.

The chain couples TRBV19 to TRBJ1-1, with D possibly TRBD1 on 6 matching bases. The CDR3 contains 14 residues. V was shortened by 3 bases and J by 5 bases, with 13 bases between the two germline ends. Germline CDR1 and CDR2: LNHDA and SQIVND (reference sequence). The CDR3 coding sequence is TGTGCCAGTAGTATGAAGGGGGGGGGAACTGAAGCTTTCTTT. The encoded protein is CASSMKGGGTEAFF.

The chain is built from TRBV15 and TRBJ1-5; a weak D match, TRBD1 (6 bases). CDR1 is LNHNV and CDR2 is YYDKDF in the germline V gene (reference sequence). The CDR3 covers 15 residues. The ends were cut back, 8 bases at V and 0 bases at J, with 14 bases in the middle. The CDR3 region has the DNA TGTGCCACCGCCCAGGACAGATATAGCAATCAGCCCCAGCATTTT. Encoded protein: CATAQDRYSNQPQHF.

This rearrangement joins TRBV27 to TRBJ1-2, with D maybe TRBD1 (6 bases). The CDR3 has 15 residues. Looked up from germline, CDR1 is MNHEY and CDR2 is SMNVEV (reference sequence). Trimming left V 3 bases short and J 5 bases short, with 16 bases between. The CDR3 sequence is CASSFDRTPGYGYTF. In nucleotides, the CDR3 is TGTGCCAGCAGTTTTGACAGGACCCCTGGGTATGGCTACACCTTC.

The rearrangement links TRBV2 to TRBJ1-5; 8 bases fit TRBD1. The CDR3 is made up of 14 amino acids. From germline, CDR1 is SNHLY and CDR2 FYNNEI. The ends lost 6 bases at V and 2 bases at J; junction bases unmatched: 3. CDR3 sequence: CASSLTGGNQPQHF. As DNA, the CDR3 is TGTGCCAGCAGCCTGACAGGGGGCAATCAGCCCCAGCATTTT.

This rearrangement joins TRBV29-1 to TRBJ2-2, with D unresolved. This CDR3 is 12 amino acids long. From germline, CDR1 is SQVTM and CDR2 ANQGSEA. Trimming took off 4 bases at V and 6 bases at J, with 9 bases between the two ends. The DNA of the CDR3 is TGCAGCGTTGGGTCAGCGCCCGGGGAGCTGTTTTTT. Translating it yields CSVGSAPGELFF.

This clone was observed once. The chain joins TRBV28 to TRBJ1-5; D may be TRBD1 (6 bases). This CDR3 has 15 residues. Germline CDR1 is MDHEN and CDR2 is SYDVKM. The V end was cut by 6 bases, the J end by 2 bases, with 14 bases between. The CDR3 DNA sequence: TGTGCCAGCAGAACACAGGGTAGTGGCAATCAGCCCCAGCATTTT. It encodes CASRTQGSGNQPQHF. The entire variable domain, with the rest obtained from reference TRBV28 and TRBJ1-5, is as follows: DVKVTQSSRYLVKRTGEKVFLECVQDMDHENMFWYRQDPGLGLRLIYFSYDVKMKEKGDIPEGYSVSREKKERFSLILESASTNQTSMYLCASRTQGSGNQPQHFGDGTRLSIL.

This chain joins TRBV2 and TRBJ1-5; 7 nucleotides align to TRBD1. The V and J ends lost 4 bases and 3 bases, in that order; junction bases with no gene match: 6. The CDR3 has 15 amino acids. CDR1 and CDR2 (germline): SNHLY, FYNNEI. CDR3 sequence (DNA): TGTGCCAGCAGTGCACCGGGACAGAACAATCAGCCCCAGCATTTT. Its translation: CASSAPGQNNQPQHF.

The J gene is TRBJ1-5, the V gene TRBV28; D perhaps matches TRBD1 (6 bases). CDR1 MDHEN and CDR2 SYDVKM come from the germline V gene. V lost 6 bases and J lost 3, with 15 bases in between. This CDR3 spans 15 amino acids. In DNA, the CDR3 is TGTGCCAGCAGCCTTCAAGGGGGGTCCAATCAGCCCCAGCATTTT. Encoded protein: CASSLQGGSNQPQHF.

The chain employs TRBV28 and TRBJ2-2; the match to TRBD2 covers 8 bases. Germline CDR1 MDHEN, CDR2 SYDVKM. The CDR3 extends over 18 amino acids. J was trimmed by 5 bases and V by 7 bases; bases with no gene match: 18. The DNA for the CDR3 is TGTGCCAGCATCCCCGTGGTAGCGGGACCCCGAGGGACCGGGGAGCTGTTTTTT. Encoded protein: CASIPVVAGPRGTGELFF. Using reference TRBV28 and TRBJ2-2 for the parts outside the CDR3, the full variable domain is DVKVTQSSRYLVKRTGEKVFLECVQDMDHENMFWYRQDPGLGLRLIYFSYDVKMKEKGDIPEGYSVSREKKERFSLILESASTNQTSMYLCASIPVVAGPRGTGELFFGEGSRLTVL.

The chain employs TRBV10-2 and TRBJ2-5, with TRBD1 identical over 7 bases. Trimming took 9 bases from V and 3 from J; bases not matched to a gene: 4. This CDR3 region has 12 residues. CDR1 is WSHSY and CDR2 is SAAADI in the germline V gene. The CDR3 DNA sequence: TGCGCCAGTCAGGGGGTGGAAGAGACCCAGTACTTC. Its translation is CASQGVEETQYF.

The chain employs TRBV27 and TRBJ1-3; 8 bases map to TRBD1. CDR3 length: 16 residues. With V trimmed by 0 bases and J by 4 bases, 5 bases remained unmatched. In germline, CDR1 is MNHEY, CDR2 SMNVEV (reference sequence). The CDR3 coding sequence is TGTGCCAGCAGTTTATCCCAGGGGGCGCCGGGAAACACCATATATTTT. Translation gives CASSLSQGAPGNTIYF.

With regard to this clone: This specimen includes other DNA sequences encoding the same CDR3. As DNA, the CDR3 is TGTGCCAGCAGCCAAGGGAGAGGGCGCGCCTACGAGCAGTACTTC. Translated: CASSQGRGRAYEQYF. This chain links TRBV3-1 (or the pseudogene TRBV3-2) with TRBJ2-7, with TRBD2 as a possible D gene (5 bases). CDR1 and CDR2 from the germline V gene are LGHDT and YNNKEL (reference sequence). The CDR3 covers 15 residues. V lost 1 base, J lost 2 bases, and 12 bases lay in between.

V is TRBV5-6 and J is TRBJ2-7, with a weak D call TRBD1 (6 bases). Germline-derived CDR1 and CDR2 are SGHDT and YYEEEE. There are 18 residues in the CDR3. The germline V and J ends were trimmed by 3 bases and 6 bases, with 28 bases remaining between them. The CDR3 reads CASSSQGLFKRAPLEQYF. CDR3 nucleotide sequence: TGTGCCAGCAGCTCGCAGGGGCTCTTCAAGAGGGCCCCCCTCGAGCAGTACTTC.